This TCR beta chain was retrieved from a study of T cells after yellow fever vaccination. Unmatched junction bases numbered 9, after V lost 6 bases and J lost 7 bases. From germline, CDR1 is SQVTM and CDR2 ANQGSEA. CDR3 length equals 12 residues. In this sample, this clonotype turned up a few times. Its antigen remains unknown. From the 5' RACE reads, TCRdb called clonotypes with MiXCR, one entry per CDR3 protein. The sample has about 330,000 distinct CDR3 sequences, 6.5% to 8.5% seen once; the top ten hold 15% to 20%. Study-level findings and limits: Just a small share of clonotypes turned up in the CD4 compartment as well as the CD8 compartment. Weaker overall was a secondary response that nonetheless peaked faster, on day 5 versus 15. Post-booster samples contained most primary-vaccination clones (roughly 96% CD4, approximately 88% CD8).

The sample here was PBMCs, taken around 45 days after the first yellow fever vaccination. The chain carries TRBV29-1 and TRBJ2-7; 7 nucleotides line up with TRBD2. The origin of this receptor is a young man who received the YFV17D yellow fever vaccine. The CDR3 here is CSVGTNDREQYF. The CDR3 DNA sequence: TGCAGCGTAGGGACTAATGATAGGGAGCAGTACTTC.